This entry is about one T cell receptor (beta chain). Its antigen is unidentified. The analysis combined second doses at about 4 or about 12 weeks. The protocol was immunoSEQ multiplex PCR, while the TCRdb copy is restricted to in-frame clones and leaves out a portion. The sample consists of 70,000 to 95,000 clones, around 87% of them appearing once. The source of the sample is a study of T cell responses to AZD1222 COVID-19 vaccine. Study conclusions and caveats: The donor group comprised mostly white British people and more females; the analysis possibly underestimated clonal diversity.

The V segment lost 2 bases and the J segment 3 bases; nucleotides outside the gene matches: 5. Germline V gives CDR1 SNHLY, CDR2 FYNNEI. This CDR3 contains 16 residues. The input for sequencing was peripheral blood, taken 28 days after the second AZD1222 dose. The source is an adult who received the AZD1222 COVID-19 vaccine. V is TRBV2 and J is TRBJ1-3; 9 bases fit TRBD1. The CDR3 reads CASSENRDRDGNTIYF. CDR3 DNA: TGTGCCAGCAGTGAAAACCGGGACAGGGATGGAAACACCATATATTTT.